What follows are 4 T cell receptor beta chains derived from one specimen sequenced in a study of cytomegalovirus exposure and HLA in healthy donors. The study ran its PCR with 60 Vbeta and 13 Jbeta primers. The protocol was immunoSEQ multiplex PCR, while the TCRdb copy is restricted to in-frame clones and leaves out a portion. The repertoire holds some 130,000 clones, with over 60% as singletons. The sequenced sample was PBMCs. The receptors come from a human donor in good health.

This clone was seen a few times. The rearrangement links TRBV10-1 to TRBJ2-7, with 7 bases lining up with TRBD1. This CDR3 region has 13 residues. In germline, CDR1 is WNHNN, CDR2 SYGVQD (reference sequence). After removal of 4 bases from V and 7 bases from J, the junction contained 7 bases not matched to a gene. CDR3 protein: CASSARTGGEQYF. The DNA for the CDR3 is TGCGCCAGCAGTGCAAGGACAGGCGGTGAGCAGTACTTC.

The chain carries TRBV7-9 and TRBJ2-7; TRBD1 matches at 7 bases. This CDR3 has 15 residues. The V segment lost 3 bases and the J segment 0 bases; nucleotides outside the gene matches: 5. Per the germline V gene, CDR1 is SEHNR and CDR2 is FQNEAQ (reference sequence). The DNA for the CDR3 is TGTGCCAGCAGCTTTGGTAACAGGGGCTCCTACGAGCAGTACTTC. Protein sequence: CASSFGNRGSYEQYF.

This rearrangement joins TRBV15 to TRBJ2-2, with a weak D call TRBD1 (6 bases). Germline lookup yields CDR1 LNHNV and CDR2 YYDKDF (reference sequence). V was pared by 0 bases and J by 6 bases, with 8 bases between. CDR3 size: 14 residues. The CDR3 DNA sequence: TGTGCCACCAGCAGAGATCCAGGGGCCGGGGAGCTGTTTTTT. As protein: CATSRDPGAGELFF.

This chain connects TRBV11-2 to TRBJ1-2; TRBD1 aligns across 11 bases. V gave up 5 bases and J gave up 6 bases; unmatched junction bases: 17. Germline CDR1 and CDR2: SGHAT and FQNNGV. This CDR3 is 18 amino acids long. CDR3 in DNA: TGTGCCAGCAGCCCCCTTCATCGGGACAGGGGGACACAACATGGCTACACCTTC. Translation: CASSPLHRDRGTQHGYTF.